Sequencing of this T cell receptor beta chain was carried out in a study of T cell changes during pregnancy in multiple sclerosis. Trimming cost V 8 bases and J 4 bases, with 17 bases left between them. The CDR3 covers 14 residues. Per the germline V gene, CDR1 is MNHEY and CDR2 is SVGAGI. Assay: immunoSEQ multiplex PCR; the TCRdb copy retains only in-frame clones and omits some. The profile shows about 49,000 clones, over 90% of them singletons. This chain uses TRBV6-5 with TRBJ1-2, with D possibly TRBD1 on 5 matching bases. Sequenced here: peripheral blood, sampled after pregnancy. The sequence derives from a female donor with multiple sclerosis, enrolled in a pregnancy study. CDR3 nucleotide sequence: TGTGCCAGCCTTCAGCCCGGGGGTGCCTATGGCTACACCTTC. Residues: CASLQPGGAYGYTF.